Listed below are T cell receptor beta chains from one sample, sequenced in a study of cytomegalovirus exposure and HLA in healthy donors. Some clones are missing from TCRdb's copy, which holds only in-frame ones; the method was immunoSEQ multiplex PCR. The repertoire holds some 140,000 clones, with 73% as singletons. Sequencing input: PBMCs. Receptor source: a woman in her forties in good health and CMV-seronegative. The CDR3 runs from the conserved cysteine through the conserved F or W. D genes are given only for firm matches. Expanded clones are given a class, and other clones once, few, many or no size at all.

>TRBJ2-5|-|TRBD1|TRBV29-1
CSVVFRGRLETQYF
TGCAGCGTTGTCTTCAGGGGGCGGCTTGAGACCCAGTACTTC
>TRBJ2-1|-|-|TRBV5-1
CASSLERTSYNEQFF
TGCGCCAGCAGCTTGGAGCGGACCTCCTACAATGAGCAGTTCTTC
>TRBJ2-2|once|-|TRBV6-1
CASSELGTAGGELFF
TGTGCCAGCAGTGAATTGGGGACCGCGGGGGGGGAGCTGTTTTTT
>TRBJ2-5|-|TRBD2|TRBV9
CASTLGGGTQETQYF
TGTGCCAGCACCCTTGGCGGGGGGACTCAAGAGACCCAGTACTTC
>TRBJ2-3|few|-|TRBV5-1
CASSDQGVGTDTQYF
TGCGCCAGCAGCGACCAGGGCGTTGGTACAGATACGCAGTATTTT
>TRBJ1-2|-|TRBD1|TRBV6-1
CASSDQGAHFYGYTF
TGTGCCAGCAGTGATCAGGGGGCACATTTCTATGGCTACACCTTC
>TRBJ1-2|once|-|TRBV4-1
CASSQEPAQGYTF
TGCGCCAGCAGCCAAGAGCCAGCGCAAGGCTACACCTTC
>TRBJ2-2|-|-|TRBV28
CASLRSTNTGELFF
TGTGCCAGCCTACGGAGCACGAACACCGGGGAGCTGTTTTTT
>TRBJ2-1|-|TRBD2|TRBV7-2
CASSLSKRGGNEQFF
TGTGCCAGCAGCTTATCTAAGCGGGGGGGCAATGAGCAGTTCTTC
>TRBJ2-3|once|TRBD2|TRBV2
CASSQNSGGADDTQYF
TGTGCCAGCAGCCAAAATAGCGGGGGGGCCGACGATACGCAGTATTTT
>TRBJ1-6|-|TRBD1|TRBV5-6
CASSLDRGRPPLHF
TGTGCCAGCAGCTTGGACAGGGGGCGCCCACCCCTCCACTTT
>TRBJ2-3|few|TRBD1|TRBV6-6
CASTGDREDTQYF
TGTGCCAGCACCGGGGACAGGGAAGATACGCAGTATTTT
>TRBJ1-5|-|TRBD1|TRBV6-5
CASRGQPNSNQPQHF
TGTGCCAGCAGGGGACAGCCTAATAGCAATCAGCCCCAGCATTTT
>TRBJ1-4|-|-|TRBV2
CASSYIGGGEKLFF
TGTGCCAGCAGTTACATAGGAGGTGGTGAAAAACTGTTTTTT
>TRBJ2-1|-|TRBD2|TRBV15
CATSRVRGGLEEGNEQFF
TGTGCCACCAGCAGAGTGCGGGGGGGCCTCGAGGAAGGGAATGAGCAGTTCTTC
>TRBJ2-2|many|TRBD2|TRBV5-8
CASERGGVTGELFF
TGTGCCAGCGAGCGGGGGGGCGTAACCGGGGAGCTGTTTTTT
>TRBJ1-1|-|-|TRBV7-6
CASSQSINTEAFF
TGTGCCAGCAGCCAAAGCATCAACACTGAAGCTTTCTTT
>TRBJ1-2|-|-|TRBV25-1
CASSEAGSNYGYTF
TGTGCCAGCAGTGAAGCGGGTTCTAACTATGGCTACACCTTC
>TRBJ1-1|-|-|TRBV4-1
CASSQVNQGRAETEAFF
TGCGCCAGCAGCCAAGTAAATCAGGGGCGTGCAGAGACTGAAGCTTTCTTT
>TRBJ1-1|-|-|TRBV28
CASSLLPNTEAFF
TGTGCCAGCAGTTTACTTCCTAACACTGAAGCTTTCTTT
>TRBJ2-3|-|-|TRBV11-2
CASSLLGGYFTDTQYF
TGTGCCAGCAGCTTATTAGGCGGATATTTCACAGATACGCAGTATTTT
>TRBJ1-5|-|-|TRBV10-3
CAIAGEDQPQHF
TGTGCCATCGCGGGGGAAGATCAGCCCCAGCATTTT
>TRBJ1-5|-|-|TRBV2
CASSVGRAGMMNQPQHF
TGTGCCAGCAGTGTGGGCCGGGCGGGGATGATGAATCAGCCCCAGCATTTT
>TRBJ2-1|-|-|TRBV25-1
CASSGGGEQFF
TGTGCCAGCAGTGGGGGGGGCGAGCAGTTCTTC
>TRBJ1-2|few|TRBD1|TRBV10-3
CAISGGGDGYTF
TGTGCCATCAGTGGAGGGGGCGATGGCTACACCTTC
>TRBJ1-3|-|-|TRBV6-5
CASSYSQAFSGNTIYF
TGTGCCAGCAGTTACTCGCAGGCCTTCTCTGGAAACACCATATATTTT
>TRBJ1-1|few|-|TRBV6-1
CASSESTGLEAFF
TGTGCCAGCAGTGAATCTACAGGGCTTGAAGCTTTCTTT
>TRBJ1-6|-|-|TRBV28
CATSKGQAGSPLHF
TGTGCCACCTCAAAGGGGCAGGCCGGTTCACCCCTCCACTTT
>TRBJ1-2|once|-|TRBV28
CASSSASPLLTNYGYTF
TGTGCCAGCAGTTCCGCCTCTCCACTTTTAACTAACTATGGCTACACCTTC
>TRBJ2-7|-|TRBD1|TRBV4-2
CASSQDGQGASYEQYF
TGTGCCAGCAGCCAAGACGGACAGGGGGCATCCTACGAGCAGTACTTC
>TRBJ1-1|-|-|TRBV4-1
CASSQERFNTEAFF
TGCGCCAGCAGCCAAGAGCGGTTTAACACTGAAGCTTTCTTT
>TRBJ2-1|-|-|TRBV29-1
CSVAGRISVEQFF
TGCAGCGTTGCAGGTCGGATTTCGGTTGAGCAGTTCTTC
>TRBJ1-4|-|-|TRBV19
CASSLDSLATNEKLFF
TGTGCCAGTAGTCTCGACAGCCTTGCAACTAATGAAAAACTGTTTTTT
>TRBJ2-5|-|TRBD2|TRBV5-1
CASSDPSGGETQYF
TGCGCCAGCAGCGACCCTAGCGGGGGAGAGACCCAGTACTTC
>TRBJ1-6|-|TRBD1|TRBV6-1
CASRQGPYNSPLHF
TGTGCCAGCAGACAGGGGCCTTATAATTCACCCCTCCACTTT
>TRBJ1-1|-|-|TRBV27
CASSLGAINTEAFF
TGTGCCAGCAGTTTAGGGGCTATCAACACTGAAGCTTTCTTT
>TRBJ1-2|few|-|TRBV5-1
CASSLDISYGYTF
TGCGCCAGCAGCTTGGACATCAGCTATGGCTACACCTTC
>TRBJ2-5|-|-|TRBV28
CASSMTQETQYF
TGTGCCAGCAGTATGACTCAAGAGACCCAGTACTTC
>TRBJ2-2|-|TRBD1|TRBV11-2
CASSQQGPGELFF
TGTGCCAGCAGCCAACAGGGGCCCGGGGAGCTGTTTTTT
>TRBJ1-5|-|-|TRBV4-1
CASSQDPGQPQHF
TGCGCCAGCAGCCAAGACCCGGGTCAGCCCCAGCATTTT
>TRBJ2-5|-|TRBD2|TRBV5-1
CASSSGLALETQYF
TGCGCCAGCAGCTCGGGACTAGCTTTGGAGACCCAGTACTTC
>TRBJ2-2|-|-|TRBV9
CASSVMEGASTGELFF
TGTGCCAGCAGCGTAATGGAGGGGGCGTCCACCGGGGAGCTGTTTTTT
>TRBJ2-1|few|-|TRBV9
CASSDITNNEQFF
TGTGCCAGCAGCGACATAACGAACAATGAGCAGTTCTTC
>TRBJ1-2|-|-|TRBV21-1
CARPDTRSVLDGYTF
TGTGCCAGACCCGACACCCGAAGTGTATTGGATGGCTACACCTTC
>TRBJ2-5|-|-|TRBV27
CASSLLYQETQYF
TGTGCCAGCAGTTTACTGTACCAAGAGACCCAGTACTTC